This TCR beta chain was captured in a study of cytomegalovirus exposure and HLA in healthy donors. About the research overall: As released early, the data held some 80 million unique TCRs from HLA-typed donors.

The CDR3 is 14 amino acids. The germline CDR1 and CDR2 sequences are KGHSH and LQKENI. The ends lost 4 bases at V and 5 bases at J; junction bases unmatched: 3. The study ran its PCR with 60 Vbeta and 13 Jbeta primers. Data came from immunoSEQ multiplex PCR; TCRdb stores just in-frame clones and leaves some out. The sample contains approximately 150,000 clones, approximately 62% of which appear only once. The chain couples TRBV18 to TRBJ2-7, with 12 bases fitting TRBD2. The source of this sequence is a man aged 45 to 65 in good health and CMV-seronegative. Sequenced sample: PBMCs. The CDR3: CASSRGTSGHEQYF. CDR3 DNA sequence: TGTGCCAGCTCACGGGGGACTAGCGGGCACGAGCAGTACTTC. Complete variable domain (other parts from reference TRBV18 and TRBJ2-7): NAGVMQNPRHLVRRRGQEARLRCSPMKGHSHVYWYRQLPEEGLKFMVYLQKENIIDESGMPKERFSAEFPKEGPSILRIQQVVRGDSAAYFCASSRGTSGHEQYFGPGTRLTVT.